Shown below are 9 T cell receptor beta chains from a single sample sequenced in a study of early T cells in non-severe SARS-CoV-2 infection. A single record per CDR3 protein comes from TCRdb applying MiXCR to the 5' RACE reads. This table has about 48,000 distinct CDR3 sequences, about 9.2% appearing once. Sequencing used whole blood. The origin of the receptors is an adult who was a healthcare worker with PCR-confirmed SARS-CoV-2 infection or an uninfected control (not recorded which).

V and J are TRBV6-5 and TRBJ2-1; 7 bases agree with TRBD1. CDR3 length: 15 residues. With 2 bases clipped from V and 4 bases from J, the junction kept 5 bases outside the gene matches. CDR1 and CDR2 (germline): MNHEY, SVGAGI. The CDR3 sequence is CASSYEGAGYNEQFF. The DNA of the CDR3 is TGTGCCAGCAGTTACGAGGGGGCTGGGTACAATGAGCAGTTCTTC.

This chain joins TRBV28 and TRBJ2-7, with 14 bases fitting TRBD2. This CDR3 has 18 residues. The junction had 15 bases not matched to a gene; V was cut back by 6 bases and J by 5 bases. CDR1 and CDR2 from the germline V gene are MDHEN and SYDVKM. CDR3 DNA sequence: TGTGCCAGCAGCCCTGAGGGGACTAGCGGGAGTACAGAAAACGAGCAGTACTTC. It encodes CASSPEGTSGSTENEQYF. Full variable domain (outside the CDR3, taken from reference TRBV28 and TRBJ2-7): DVKVTQSSRYLVKRTGEKVFLECVQDMDHENMFWYRQDPGLGLRLIYFSYDVKMKEKGDIPEGYSVSREKKERFSLILESASTNQTSMYLCASSPEGTSGSTENEQYFGPGTRLTVT.

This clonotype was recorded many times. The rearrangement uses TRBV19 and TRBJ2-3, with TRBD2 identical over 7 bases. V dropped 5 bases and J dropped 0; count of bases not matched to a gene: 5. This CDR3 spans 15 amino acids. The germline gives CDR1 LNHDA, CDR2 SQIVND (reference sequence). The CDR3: CASSSGTTSTDTQYF. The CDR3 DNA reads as TGTGCCAGTAGTTCCGGGACTACCAGCACAGATACGCAGTATTTT.

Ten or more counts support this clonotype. Written as DNA, the CDR3 is TGTGCCAGCGAGGGGTCTGACATTCAGTACTTC. This gives the protein CASEGSDIQYF. The chain links TRBV3-1 to TRBJ2-4; tentatively, D is TRBD1 or TRBD2 (5 bases each). Trimming removed 8 bases from V and 8 bases from J, with 10 bases in between. Germline CDR1 is LGHDT and CDR2 is YNNKEL (reference sequence). CDR3 length: 11 residues.

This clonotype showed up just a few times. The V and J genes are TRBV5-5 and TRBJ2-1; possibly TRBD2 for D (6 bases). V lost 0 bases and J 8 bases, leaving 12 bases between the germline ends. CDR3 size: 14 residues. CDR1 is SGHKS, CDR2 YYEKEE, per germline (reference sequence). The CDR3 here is CASSLGLAIDEQFF. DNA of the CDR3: TGTGCCAGCAGCTTGGGGCTAGCGATCGATGAGCAGTTCTTC. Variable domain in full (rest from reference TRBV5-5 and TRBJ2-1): DAGVTQSPTHLIKTRGQQVTLRCSPISGHKSVSWYQQVLGQGPQFIFQYYEKEERGRGNFPDRFSARQFPNYSSELNVNALLLGDSALYLCASSLGLAIDEQFFGPGTRLTVL.

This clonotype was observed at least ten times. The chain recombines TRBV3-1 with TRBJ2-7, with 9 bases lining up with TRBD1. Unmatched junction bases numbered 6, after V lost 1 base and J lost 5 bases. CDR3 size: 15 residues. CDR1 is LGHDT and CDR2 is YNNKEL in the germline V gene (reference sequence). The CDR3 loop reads CASSQVDRGVHEQYF. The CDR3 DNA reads TGTGCCAGCAGCCAAGTTGACAGGGGGGTGCACGAGCAGTACTTC.

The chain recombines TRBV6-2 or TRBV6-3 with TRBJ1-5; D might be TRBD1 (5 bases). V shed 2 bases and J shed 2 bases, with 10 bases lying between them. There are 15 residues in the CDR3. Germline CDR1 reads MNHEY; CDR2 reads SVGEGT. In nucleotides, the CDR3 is TGTGCCAGCAGTTACGTTGGGACTGGCAATCAGCCCCAGCATTTT. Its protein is CASSYVGTGNQPQHF.

In nucleotides, the CDR3 is TGTGCCAGCAGTTACGGCGGGTCCACGTGGTACACCTTC. It translates to CASSYGGSTWYTF. The chain joins TRBV6-2 or TRBV6-3 to TRBJ1-2; D is ambiguous. The V end lost 2 bases, the J end lost 11 bases, and 15 bases lay between the germline ends. The germline V gene encodes CDR1 MNHEY and CDR2 SVGEGT. CDR3 length: 13 amino acids.

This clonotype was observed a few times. The CDR3 protein is CASTFLADKGEQFF. The CDR3 nucleotides read TGCGCCAGCACGTTCCTAGCGGACAAGGGGGAGCAGTTCTTC. The gene calls are TRBV10-2 and TRBJ2-1; 7 positions match TRBD2. Germline assignment: CDR1 WSHSY and CDR2 SAAADI. V lost 7 bases and J lost 10; bases outside the gene matches: 13. This CDR3 spans 14 amino acids.